Each of the 32 T cell receptor beta chains below was sequenced from the same sample in a study of shared clonotypes between healthy human individuals. The naive CD8 subset, CD45RO-negative cells positively selected for CCR7, excluded terminally differentiated effector memory CD45RA+ cells. Clones were read by immunoSEQ multiplex PCR, and TCRdb kept only the in-frame ones, dropping some. The table lists about 2,100,000 clones, 93% of them singletons. Sequencing was performed on naive CD8+ T cells from PBMCs. All receptors derive from a young man in good health. Some clones in this sample may be carry-over from other donors' samples.

The table lists this clone with a few counts. The chain couples TRBV7-9 to TRBJ1-1, with D possibly matching TRBD1 (5 bases). Trimming removed 5 bases from V and 3 bases from J, with 22 bases in between. The V gene's germline CDR1 is SEHNR and CDR2 FQNEAQ (reference sequence). The CDR3 totals 17 residues. The DNA for the CDR3 is TGTGCCAGCAGCGGGAAGACGGGGGTTGTTCGGGACACTGAAGCTTTCTTT. Translation: CASSGKTGVVRDTEAFF.

V is TRBV15 and J is TRBJ2-3; the D gene is possibly TRBD2 (6 bases). Germline loops: CDR1 LNHNV, CDR2 YYDKDF (reference sequence). Trimming removed 2 bases at V and 3 bases at J, with 12 bases between. The CDR3 sequence is 15 residues long. This CDR3 is CATSRSGPGTDTQYF. The CDR3 DNA reads TGTGCCACCAGCAGAAGCGGGCCGGGGACAGATACGCAGTATTTT.

The chain links TRBV4-2 to TRBJ2-1, with D hard to call. The CDR3 covers 16 residues. Trimming removed 1 base from V and 8 bases from J, with 18 bases in between. The V gene's germline CDR1 is LGHNA and CDR2 YNFKEQ. The CDR3 coding sequence is TGTGCCAGCAGCCAAGGTCCCCCGGACGATAGTCATGAGCAGTTCTTC. Translation: CASSQGPPDDSHEQFF.

Regarding this clone: The sample carries other DNA sequences with the same CDR3. The chain uses TRBV28 and TRBJ1-5; TRBD1 agrees at 9 bases. The ends lost 5 bases at V and 4 bases at J; junction bases unmatched: 3. Looked up from germline, CDR1 is MDHEN and CDR2 is SYDVKM. The CDR3 runs to 14 residues. CDR3 protein: CASSVGTGNQPQHF. The CDR3 nucleotides are TGTGCCAGCAGTGTTGGGACAGGGAATCAGCCCCAGCATTTT.

The chain links TRBV29-1 to TRBJ2-3; TRBD2 matches at 9 bases. The CDR3 spans 14 residues. Germline loops: CDR1 SQVTM, CDR2 ANQGSEA. J was trimmed by 4 bases and V by 5 bases; bases with no gene match: 7. This CDR3 reads CSVRGGRAADTQYF. CDR3 DNA sequence: TGCAGCGTTCGCGGCGGGAGGGCCGCAGATACGCAGTATTTT.

The J gene is TRBJ2-7, the V gene TRBV7-9; D perhaps matches TRBD2 (6 bases). Germline loops: CDR1 SEHNR, CDR2 FQNEAQ (reference sequence). The CDR3 sequence is 14 residues long. The ends were cut back, 5 bases at V and 5 bases at J, with 16 bases in the middle. The CDR3 here is CASSPSWRANEQYF. The CDR3 nucleotides are TGTGCCAGCAGCCCTAGCTGGAGGGCCAACGAGCAGTACTTC.

This chain connects TRBV2 to TRBJ1-1, with D tentatively TRBD1 (5 bases). Germline lookup yields CDR1 SNHLY and CDR2 FYNNEI. Trimming took off 8 bases at V and 5 bases at J, with 15 bases between the two ends. The CDR3 consists of 13 residues. The chain's CDR3 is CASGSAGVTEAFF. CDR3 coding DNA: TGTGCCAGCGGGTCTGCGGGGGTTACTGAAGCTTTCTTT.

V is TRBV29-1 and J is TRBJ2-1, with TRBD2 identical over 12 bases. Germline lookup yields CDR1 SQVTM and CDR2 ANQGSEA. The CDR3 loop spans 13 amino acids. V lost 6 bases, J lost 6 bases, and 3 bases stayed unmatched. The CDR3 is CSVRLAGANEQFF. The CDR3 coding sequence is TGCAGCGTAAGACTAGCGGGAGCCAATGAGCAGTTCTTC.

This chain uses TRBV9 with TRBJ2-7; 8 bases are a match to TRBD1. The V and J ends lost 3 bases and 2 bases, in that order; junction bases with no gene match: 7. Germline CDR1 SGDLS, CDR2 YYNGEE. The CDR3 consists of 15 residues. The CDR3 region is CASSARDRNTYEQYF. The CDR3 nucleotides read TGTGCCAGCAGCGCCCGGGACAGGAACACCTACGAGCAGTACTTC.

Points on this clone: This may be a read error: a much more frequent sequence differs by one nucleotide. The sample holds other DNA sequences that translate to the same CDR3. V and J are TRBV7-9 and TRBJ2-7; 10 positions match TRBD1. The V segment lost 5 bases and the J segment 2 bases; nucleotides outside the gene matches: 3. This CDR3 has 14 residues. Germline CDR1 SEHNR, CDR2 FQNEAQ (reference sequence). The CDR3, as DNA: TGTGCCAGCAGCCCCGGGACAGGGGCCTACGAGCAGTACTTC. It encodes CASSPGTGAYEQYF.

In nucleotides, the CDR3 is TGTGCCAGCAGCGCCAGGGTGGGGCTAAACGGGTACGAGCAAGAGACCCAGTACTTC. It codes for CASSARVGLNGYEQETQYF. The V gene is TRBV9, the J gene TRBJ2-5; a weak D match, TRBD1 (5 bases). CDR3 size: 19 residues. Between the trimmed V and J ends, which lost 3 bases and 2 bases, there was a span of 26 bases. Germline lookup yields CDR1 SGDLS and CDR2 YYNGEE.

The chain is built from TRBV27 and TRBJ1-1; TRBD1 matches at 8 bases. The germline V gene encodes CDR1 MNHEY and CDR2 SMNVEV (reference sequence). The CDR3 consists of 12 residues. With V trimmed by 6 bases and J by 5 bases, 2 bases remained unmatched. CDR3 bases: TGTGCCAGCAGGCAGGGGGCAACTGAAGCTTTCTTT. This gives the protein CASRQGATEAFF.

This chain links TRBV28 with TRBJ2-3; D unclear. V was clipped by 4 bases and J by 6 bases, with 11 bases between them. The CDR3 spans 13 residues. The germline V gene encodes CDR1 MDHEN and CDR2 SYDVKM. This CDR3 reads CASSYGRYDTQYF. CDR3 in DNA: TGTGCCAGCAGTTACGGACGGTACGATACGCAGTATTTT.

This clone was observed a few times. V gene TRBV15 combines with J gene TRBJ1-1; TRBD1 matches at 7 bases. V gave up 5 bases and J gave up 3 bases; unmatched junction bases: 6. The CDR3 has 14 residues. CDR1 and CDR2 from the germline V gene are LNHNV and YYDKDF (reference sequence). As DNA, the CDR3 is TGTGCCACCAGCGGAGGGGACAGCTACACTGAAGCTTTCTTT. Its translation: CATSGGDSYTEAFF.

The chain joins TRBV11-1 to TRBJ2-3; 9 bases fit TRBD1. Germline lookup yields CDR1 SGHAT and CDR2 FQDESV (reference sequence). Unmatched junction bases numbered 8, after V lost 1 base and J lost 6 bases. CDR3 length: 16 residues. CDR3 sequence (DNA): TGTGCCAGCAGCTTAGTCGGGGGACAGGGTCGCGATACGCAGTATTTT. The encoded protein is CASSLVGGQGRDTQYF.

This chain joins TRBV10-3 and TRBJ2-7, with D possibly called TRBD1 or TRBD2 (5 bases each). CDR3 length: 11 amino acids. The germline V gene has CDR1 ENHRY and CDR2 SYGVKD. The CDR3 loop is CSAGAFYEQYF. CDR3 nucleotides: TGTTCAGCCGGGGCTTTCTACGAGCAGTACTTC.

On this clone itself: This CDR3 is also generated by other DNA sequences in the sample. The chain has TRBV27 and TRBJ1-1; TRBD1 might be the D (5 bases). Germline assignment: CDR1 MNHEY and CDR2 SMNVEV (reference sequence). The CDR3 spans 14 residues. The V end was cut by 0 bases, the J end by 1 base, with 6 bases between. The CDR3 DNA reads as TGTGCCAGCAGTTTATCCGACAGGAACACTGAAGCTTTCTTT. It codes for CASSLSDRNTEAFF.

V usage is TRBV15 and J usage is TRBJ2-2; no clear D. The CDR3 sequence is 15 residues long. V shed 2 bases and J shed 7 bases, with 14 bases lying between them. Germline V lookup: CDR1 LNHNV, CDR2 YYDKDF (reference sequence). The CDR3 DNA is TGTGCCACCAGCAGACCGTCTATGGGCGACGGGGAGCTGTTTTTT. Translation gives CATSRPSMGDGELFF.

This clone turned up a few times. The chain joins TRBV25-1 to TRBJ1-4; 7 nucleotides match TRBD1. The CDR3 runs 15 residues. Germline loops: CDR1 MGHDK, CDR2 SYGVNS. J lost 2 bases, V lost 4 bases, and 4 bases had no gene match. The chain's CDR3 is CASSADRATNEKLFF. Written as DNA, the CDR3 is TGTGCCAGCAGTGCCGACAGGGCCACTAATGAAAAACTGTTTTTT.

The V and J genes are TRBV27 and TRBJ2-3, with D uncertain. Germline-derived CDR1 and CDR2 are MNHEY and SMNVEV (reference sequence). The CDR3 contains 12 residues. Trimming cost V 8 bases and J 6 bases, with 12 bases left between them. The CDR3 nucleotides read TGTGCCAGCGGTCTATATCGGGATACGCAGTATTTT. Its translation is CASGLYRDTQYF.

This chain links TRBV10-3 with TRBJ1-2; D is uncertain. This CDR3 is built from 11 residues. The V end lost 3 bases, the J end lost 8 bases, and 7 bases lay between the germline ends. Germline V gene data show CDR1 as ENHRY and CDR2 as SYGVKD. CDR3 in amino acids: CAISDEGGYTF. In nucleotides, the CDR3 is TGTGCCATCAGTGATGAGGGCGGCTACACCTTC.

The V call is TRBV28, the J call TRBJ1-4, with 10 bases fitting TRBD1. J lost 5 bases, V lost 5 bases, and 5 bases had no gene match. Germline CDR1 reads MDHEN; CDR2 reads SYDVKM. The CDR3 consists of 15 residues. The CDR3 here is CASSVDRGLNEKLFF. CDR3 sequence (DNA): TGTGCCAGCAGTGTAGACAGGGGGCTAAATGAAAAACTGTTTTTT.

This chain joins TRBV5-6 and TRBJ1-1, with D possibly matching TRBD1 (5 bases). The CDR3 sequence is 13 residues long. The germline CDR1 and CDR2 sequences are SGHDT and YYEEEE. Trimming shortened V by 5 bases and J by 4 bases, and 12 bases separated the two germline ends. The CDR3 is CASRPGGGTEAFF. CDR3 nucleotides: TGTGCCAGCAGGCCCGGCGGGGGCACTGAAGCTTTCTTT.

The gene calls are TRBV28 and TRBJ1-2, with TRBD1 matching 11 bases. V lost 2 bases to trimming and J lost 3 bases; unmatched junction nucleotides: 5. CDR3 length: 16 residues. Germline assignment: CDR1 MDHEN and CDR2 SYDVKM. CDR3 nucleotide sequence: TGTGCCAGCAGTTTAGGGACAGGGGGTCTCCACTATGGCTACACCTTC. Translating it yields CASSLGTGGLHYGYTF.

The CDR3 loop is CASGGTSGATDTQYF. CDR3 bases: TGTGCCTCAGGGGGAACTAGCGGAGCCACAGATACGCAGTATTTT. The chain carries TRBV18 and TRBJ2-3; perhaps TRBD2 as D (8 bases). This CDR3 comprises 15 residues. The germline V gene encodes CDR1 KGHSH and CDR2 LQKENI. V was shortened by 11 bases and J by 2 bases, with 20 bases between the two germline ends.

The CDR3 sequence: CASSHNRALYEQYF. The CDR3 nucleotides are TGTGCCAGCAGCCATAACAGGGCCCTCTACGAGCAGTACTTC. The rearrangement joins TRBV28 to TRBJ2-7, with D maybe TRBD1 (6 bases). V was pared by 6 bases and J by 3 bases, with 15 bases between. The germline V gene has CDR1 MDHEN and CDR2 SYDVKM. This CDR3 contains 14 residues.

The CDR3 spells CATSPWPGKNTIYF. The CDR3 nucleotides read TGTGCCACCAGTCCCTGGCCGGGGAAAAACACCATATATTTT. The gene calls are TRBV15 and TRBJ1-3; D is unclear. Trimming took 6 bases from V and 6 from J, leaving 15 bases between them. The CDR3 sequence is 14 residues long. The germline CDR1 and CDR2 sequences are LNHNV and YYDKDF (reference sequence).

The rearrangement links TRBV7-9 to TRBJ1-1; D possibly corresponds to TRBD1 (6 bases). Per the germline V gene, CDR1 is SEHNR and CDR2 is FQNEAQ (reference sequence). This CDR3 region has 16 residues. Trimming removed 5 bases from V and 0 bases from J, with 16 bases in between. The DNA for the CDR3 is TGTGCCAGCAGCGCAGGGGTTGGGACTATGAACACTGAAGCTTTCTTT. It translates to CASSAGVGTMNTEAFF.

The rearrangement joins TRBV6-1 to TRBJ2-2, with TRBD2 matching 11 bases. The CDR3 totals 17 residues. Trimming removed 3 bases from V and 4 bases from J; junction bases left unmatched: 7. Germline-derived CDR1 and CDR2 are MNHNS and SASEGT. Written as DNA, the CDR3 is TGTGCCAGCAGTGATTTATTAGCGGGAGGGGGCACCGGGGAGCTGTTTTTT. This encodes CASSDLLAGGGTGELFF.

CDR3 in DNA: TGTGCCAGCAGTTCCGGGGACAGCTACGAGCAGTACTTC. Protein product: CASSSGDSYEQYF. This chain uses TRBV7-6 with TRBJ2-7; 7 nucleotides match TRBD1. The CDR3 sequence is 13 residues long. In germline, CDR1 is SGHVS, CDR2 FNYEAQ. V shed 6 bases, J shed 3 bases, and the junction held 5 bases outside the gene matches.

The V gene is TRBV27, the J gene TRBJ1-2; TRBD1 might be the D (6 bases). The CDR3 has 16 residues. CDR1 MNHEY and CDR2 SMNVEV come from the germline V gene (reference sequence). The V gene lost 4 bases and the J gene lost 4 bases, with 19 bases spanning the gap. CDR3 sequence: CASSYDRDTEGYGYTF. As DNA, the CDR3 is TGTGCCAGCAGTTACGACCGGGACACGGAGGGCTATGGCTACACCTTC.

The chain uses TRBV9 and TRBJ2-1; tentative D call: TRBD2 (7 bases). V was clipped by 3 bases and J by 8 bases, with 30 bases between them. The CDR3 is 19 residues long. Germline CDR1 SGDLS, CDR2 YYNGEE. The CDR3 DNA reads as TGTGCCAGCAGCGAGGGATCCGCCCCCGGGGCTAGCGGACAGCATGAGCAGTTCTTC. This sequence encodes CASSEGSAPGASGQHEQFF.